The clone carrying this TCR beta chain was observed a few times. In germline, CDR1 is SNHLY, CDR2 FYNNEI. The V segment lost 7 bases and the J segment 6 bases; nucleotides outside the gene matches: 9. CDR3 length equals 14 residues. The record originates from a study of shared clonotypes between healthy human individuals. There were only Caucasian adults among the donors, and all lived in Nashville, Tennessee. The assay was run at deep level. It was around 220 ng DNA, around 32,000 T cell genomes, that sorted-subset replicate PCRs used. Sequencing used immunoSEQ multiplex PCR; TCRdb keeps in-frame clones, though not all of them. The sample consists of about 2.5 million clones, 85% to 95% of them appearing once.

This chain links TRBV2 with TRBJ2-3; the match to TRBD2 covers 8 bases. The sequence derives from a young man in good health. Some clones in this sample may be carry-over from other donors' samples. Sample: naive CD4+ T cells from PBMCs. The subset here: CD45RA+ positively selected. CDR3 loop: CASTRTSRVDTQYF. As DNA, the CDR3 is TGTGCCAGCACGCGGACTAGCAGGGTGGATACGCAGTATTTT.